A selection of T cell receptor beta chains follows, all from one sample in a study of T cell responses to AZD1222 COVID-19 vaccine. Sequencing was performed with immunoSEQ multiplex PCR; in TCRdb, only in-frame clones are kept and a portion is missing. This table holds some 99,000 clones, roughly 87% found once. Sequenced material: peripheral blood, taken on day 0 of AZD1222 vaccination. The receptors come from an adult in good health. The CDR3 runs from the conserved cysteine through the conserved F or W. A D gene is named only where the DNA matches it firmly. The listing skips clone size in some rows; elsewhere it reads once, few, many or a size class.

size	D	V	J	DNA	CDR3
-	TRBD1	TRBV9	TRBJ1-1	TGTGCCAGCAGCGTAGGGGTAGGGGGCTCTGAAGCTTTCTTT	CASSVGVGGSEAFF
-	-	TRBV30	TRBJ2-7	TGTGCCTGGAACCCAAGCCCCTTTAAAGAGCAGTACTTC	CAWNPSPFKEQYF
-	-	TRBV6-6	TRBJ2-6	TGTGCCAGCAGTTCAAGTATCTCTGGGGCCAACGTCCTGACTTTC	CASSSSISGANVLTF
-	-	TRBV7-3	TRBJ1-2	TGTGCCAGCAGCTTAACGGTTGGCGGAAACTATGGCTACACCTTC	CASSLTVGGNYGYTF
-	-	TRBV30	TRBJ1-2	TGTGCCTGGACCCGGGACGCAGCTAACTATGGCTACACCTTC	CAWTRDAANYGYTF
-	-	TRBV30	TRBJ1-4	TGTGCCTGGAGTGTACGGGAAAAACTGTTTTTT	CAWSVREKLFF
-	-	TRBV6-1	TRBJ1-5	TGTGCCAGCAGTGAGAGATGGGCCCAGCATTTT	CASSERWAQHF
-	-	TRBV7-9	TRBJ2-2	TGTGCCAGCAGCGAAGAAGTCCTTACGAACACCGGGGAGCTGTTTTTT	CASSEEVLTNTGELFF
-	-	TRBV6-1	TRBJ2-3	TGTGCCAGCAGTGAATCGAGGGTACGCACAGATACGCAGTATTTT	CASSESRVRTDTQYF
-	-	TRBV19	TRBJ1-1	TGTGCCAGTAGTATAGGTCAGACAAACACTGAAGCTTTCTTT	CASSIGQTNTEAFF
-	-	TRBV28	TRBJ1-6	TGTGCCAGCAGTGTGCCAAGGGCGATCCTCCACTTT	CASSVPRAILHF
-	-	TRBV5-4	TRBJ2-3	TGTGCCAGCAGCTTGGCGGGCGGTTCGAGCACAGATACGCAGTATTTT	CASSLAGGSSTDTQYF
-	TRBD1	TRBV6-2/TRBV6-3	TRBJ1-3	TGTGCCAGCAGCGGACAGGGACTGTCTGGAAACACCATATATTTT	CASSGQGLSGNTIYF
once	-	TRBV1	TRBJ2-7	TGCACCAGCAGCCAAGATGGGGCGCGGAGCTCCTACGAGCAGTACTTC	CTSSQDGARSSYEQYF
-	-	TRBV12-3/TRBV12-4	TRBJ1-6	TGTGCCAGCAGCCGACCGAGCGATTCACCCCTCCACTTT	CASSRPSDSPLHF
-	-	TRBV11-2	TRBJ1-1	TGTGCCAGCAGCGTGCCAGAGAACACTGAAGCTTTCTTT	CASSVPENTEAFF
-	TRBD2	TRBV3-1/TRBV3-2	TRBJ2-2	TGTGCCAGCAGCCACCCCCAACCCCCTAGGGCAGCGGGGGGTAGAAACACCGGGGAGCTGTTTTTT	CASSHPQPPRAAGGRNTGELFF
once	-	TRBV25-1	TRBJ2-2	TGTGCCAGCAGTAGTTCGGGAGAGCTGTTTTTT	CASSSSGELFF
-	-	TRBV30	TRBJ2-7	TGTGCCTGGAGGAGGCAGCCCTACGAGCAGTACTTC	CAWRRQPYEQYF
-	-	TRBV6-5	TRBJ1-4	TGTGCCAGCAGGACGGCAGGGATGGGGGAAAAACTGTTTTTT	CASRTAGMGEKLFF
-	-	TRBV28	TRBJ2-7	TGTGCCAGCAACACCCCAGGGCTCGACTCCTACGAGCAGTACTTC	CASNTPGLDSYEQYF
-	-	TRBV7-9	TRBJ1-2	TGTGCCAGCAGCTTCGGCGTCGACCATTATGGCTACACCTTC	CASSFGVDHYGYTF
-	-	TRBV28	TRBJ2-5	TGTGCCAGCAGTTTGTTTGGGACACCGCAAGAGACCCAGTACTTC	CASSLFGTPQETQYF
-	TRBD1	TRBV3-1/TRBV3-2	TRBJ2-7	TGTGCCAGCAGCCAAGAGGCAGGGACAGGAGTCTACGAGCAGTACTTC	CASSQEAGTGVYEQYF
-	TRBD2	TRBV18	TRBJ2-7	TGTGCCAGCTCACCACCGAGGCTAGCGGGCACCTACGAGCAGTACTTC	CASSPPRLAGTYEQYF
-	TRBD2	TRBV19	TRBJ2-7	TGTGCCAGTAGTATGGGAGCGGGAGCTCTGCAGTACTTC	CASSMGAGALQYF
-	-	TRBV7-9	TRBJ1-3	TGTGCCAGCAGCTTAGAGTGGGAAGGATCTGGAAACACCATATATTTT	CASSLEWEGSGNTIYF
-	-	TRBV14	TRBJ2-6	TGTGCCAGCAGCCGGATGTCTTTTATAAGAGTTGGGGCCAACGTCCTGACTTTC	CASSRMSFIRVGANVLTF
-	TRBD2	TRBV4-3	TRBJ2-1	TGCGCCAGCAGCCATAATATTCCTAGCGGGAATCTGCTGAATGAGCAGTTCTTC	CASSHNIPSGNLLNEQFF
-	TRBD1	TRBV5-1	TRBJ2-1	TGCGCCAGCAGCTTGTATGAGACAGGGGTTCTCTCCTACAATGAGCAGTTCTTC	CASSLYETGVLSYNEQFF
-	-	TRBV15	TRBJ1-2	TGTGCCACCAGTATCCTCCCCCCCAGGGTTGAGTATGGCTACACCTTC	CATSILPPRVEYGYTF
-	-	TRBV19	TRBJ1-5	TGTGCCAGTGCATCACAGGGACGAAAGGAGCCCCAGCATTTT	CASASQGRKEPQHF
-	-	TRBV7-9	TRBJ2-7	TGTGCCAGCAGCCCGCACCGGGCAGGGTGGGACGAGCAGTACTTC	CASSPHRAGWDEQYF
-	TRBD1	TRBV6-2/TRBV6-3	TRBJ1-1	TGTGCCAGCAGTTACAGGTGGCGGACAGGTAACACTGAAGCTTTCTTT	CASSYRWRTGNTEAFF
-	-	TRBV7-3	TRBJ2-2	TGTGCCAGCAGCTTAACGTCGGGACAAGGCACCGGGGAGCTGTTTTTT	CASSLTSGQGTGELFF
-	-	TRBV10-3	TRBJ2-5	TGTGCCACAGAAACCGGGGACAAGGGCCTCGGTGGGGAGACCCAGTACTTC	CATETGDKGLGGETQYF
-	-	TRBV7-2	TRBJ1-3	TGTGCCAGCAGCTACAGAAACAACGTAGGAAACACCATATATTTT	CASSYRNNVGNTIYF
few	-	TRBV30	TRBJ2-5	TGTGCCTGGAGAGGGGTGGGGAAAGAGACCCAGTACTTC	CAWRGVGKETQYF
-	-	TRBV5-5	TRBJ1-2	TGTGCCAGCAGCTTGGAGAGGCAACAGGGAATTTACTATGGCTACACCTTC	CASSLERQQGIYYGYTF
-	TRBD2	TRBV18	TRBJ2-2	TGTGCCAGCTCACAGCCGGGACTAGCAGATATCACCGGGGAGCTGTTTTTT	CASSQPGLADITGELFF
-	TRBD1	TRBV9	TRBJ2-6	TGTGCCAGCAGCGGTAGCTTAGGACAGGGGGATTCTTCTGGGGCCAACGTCCTGACTTTC	CASSGSLGQGDSSGANVLTF
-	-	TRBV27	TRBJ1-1	TGTGCCAGCACTCGGACCGGGACGACTGAAGCTTTCTTT	CASTRTGTTEAFF
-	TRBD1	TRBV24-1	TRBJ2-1	TGTGCCACCAGTGATTTTCGGACAGGAAATGAGCAGTTCTTC	CATSDFRTGNEQFF
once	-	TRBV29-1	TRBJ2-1	TGCAGCGTTGAGTCTAGAAGCTCCTACAATGAGCAGTTCTTC	CSVESRSSYNEQFF
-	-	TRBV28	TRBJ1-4	TGTGCCAGCAGTTTTTCGTCTGCAACTAATGAAAAACTGTTTTTT	CASSFSSATNEKLFF
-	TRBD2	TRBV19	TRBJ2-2	TGTGCCAGTGAGCCCTTAGCGGGGGAAGACACCGGGGAGCTGTTTTTT	CASEPLAGEDTGELFF
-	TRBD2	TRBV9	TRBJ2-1	TGTGCCAGCAGCGTAGGAAGTAGCGGGGGGCTCTACTCCTACAATGAGCAGTTCTTC	CASSVGSSGGLYSYNEQFF
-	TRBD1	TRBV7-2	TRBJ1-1	TGTGCCAGCAGCTTAAACACAGGGGGCGAGACTGAAGCTTTCTTT	CASSLNTGGETEAFF
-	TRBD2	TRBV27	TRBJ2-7	TGTGCCAGCAGTCGGACTAGCGGTACCTACGAGCAGTACTTC	CASSRTSGTYEQYF
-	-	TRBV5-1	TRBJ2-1	TGCGCCAGCAGCCCGGGACTTAGAGGTAGTGAGCAGTTCTTC	CASSPGLRGSEQFF
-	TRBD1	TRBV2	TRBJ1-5	TGTGCCAGCAGACAGGGGGCGGGCAATCAGCCCCAGCATTTT	CASRQGAGNQPQHF
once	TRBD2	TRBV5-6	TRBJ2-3	TGTGCCAGCAGTTCGAGCGGGAAGCCACTTCTTATCACAGATACGCAGTATTTT	CASSSSGKPLLITDTQYF